Listed below are T cell receptor beta chains from one sample, sequenced in a study of blood T cell repertoires in COVID-19. Produced via immunoSEQ multiplex PCR; TCRdb's table is partial and in-frame only. The sample yields about 530,000 clones, approximately 91% seen once. Material for sequencing was peripheral blood. Every receptor here comes from a woman aged 45-65 years with COVID-19, enrolled during active disease. The CDR3 runs from the conserved cysteine through the conserved F or W.

V gene: TRBV2
CDR3 protein: CASSETRTGDLLSTEAFF

V gene: TRBV19
CDR3 protein: CASRSRGHTQETQYF

V gene: TRBV4-1
CDR3 protein: CASSQETRGADNEQFF

V gene: TRBV5-1
CDR3 protein: CASSSDNQETQYF

V gene: TRBV11-1
CDR3 protein: CASSLSVAGATGELFF

V gene: TRBV28
CDR3 protein: CASRASGQGLDNQPQHF

V gene: TRBV12-3/TRBV12-4
CDR3 protein: CASSFGVGTKAFF

V gene: TRBV10-2
CDR3 protein: CASNGWDRNADTQYF

V gene: TRBV5-4
CDR3 protein: CASSGGGSYEKLFF

V gene: TRBV18
CDR3 protein: CASSSRQGGAEAFF

V gene: TRBV4-1
CDR3 protein: CASSQGRDKESTDTQYF

V gene: TRBV12-3/TRBV12-4
CDR3 protein: CASSPQGGQPQHF

V gene: TRBV7-8
CDR3 protein: CASSRSGATNSYEQYF

V gene: TRBV24-1
CDR3 protein: CATSDPLDRVGYNEQFF

V gene: TRBV11-2
CDR3 protein: CASSSARTVAEAFF

V gene: TRBV5-4
CDR3 protein: CASSLDRGPYNEQFF

V gene: TRBV5-1
CDR3 protein: CASSPGTGGEKLFF

V gene: TRBV27
CDR3 protein: CATRTESKNIQYF

V gene: TRBV27
CDR3 protein: CASSRPGQVFREQFF

V gene: TRBV30
CDR3 protein: CAWSPRGLVGIQYF

V gene: TRBV19
CDR3 protein: CASSADREETQYF

V gene: TRBV27
CDR3 protein: CASTSGGVNNSPLHF

V gene: TRBV19
CDR3 protein: CASSIDRDTTGELFF

V gene: TRBV3-1/TRBV3-2
CDR3 protein: CASSQDLKSSGNTIYF

V gene: TRBV18
CDR3 protein: CASSPVRGRGNEQFF

V gene: TRBV9
CDR3 protein: CASTKEGTPLVDTQYF

V gene: TRBV27
CDR3 protein: CASSKSGTVYNSPLHF

V gene: TRBV7-9
CDR3 protein: CASSIRSGYTF

V gene: TRBV3-1/TRBV3-2
CDR3 protein: CASSGEPYWGYTF

V gene: TRBV7-9
CDR3 protein: CASSLDWSEQFF

V gene: TRBV3-1/TRBV3-2
CDR3 protein: CASSPGVSNQPQHF

V gene: TRBV5-4
CDR3 protein: CASSMGGTGEGGVRGYTF

V gene: TRBV29-1
CDR3 protein: CSVGNRAHQPQHF

V gene: TRBV9
CDR3 protein: CASSVGRGNYGYTF

V gene: TRBV3-1/TRBV3-2
CDR3 protein: CASSQTTGDGYTF

V gene: TRBV12-3/TRBV12-4
CDR3 protein: CASSDFRDRQAFF

V gene: TRBV4-1
CDR3 protein: CASSQGTGEEVETQYF

V gene: TRBV11-3
CDR3 protein: CASSLGTGEYNEQFF